The sequence of this T cell receptor beta chain was determined in a study of Tregs in tolerant kidney transplant recipients. Study-level findings and limits: Biological reproducibility was not directly addressed in this study. Antigen-driven expansion was suggested because donor-specific Tregs expanded more than all Tregs in tolerant patients. The most relevant donor-specific Treg TCRbeta repertoire apparently came from expansion with activated donor B cells.

Worth noting for this clone: The antigen is not known.

CDR3 length equals 15 residues. J gave up 5 bases and V 5 bases, and 11 bases lay outside the gene matches. Germline loops: CDR1 SEHNR, CDR2 FQNEAQ (reference sequence). The nonmyeloablative bone marrow transplants came from related graft donors, with transient mixed chimerism. Unstimulated Tregs (CD4+CD25+CD127-) and CD4+CD25- non-Tregs were sorted from PBMCs. Libraries were prepared by immunoSEQ multiplex PCR; TCRdb keeps only in-frame clonotypes and omits some of them. Among about 81,000 clones, around 90% were seen once, and the ten largest hold 1.5% to 2%. The clonotype comes from a human patient who received a combined kidney and bone marrow transplant. Some T cells may be transferred from the graft donor. The chain joins TRBV7-9 to TRBJ2-5; 7 bases match TRBD1. The source was CD4+ T cells from blood (PBMCs), collected 24 months after the transplant. The CDR3 loop reads CASSPESAGGETQYF. DNA for the CDR3: TGTGCCAGCAGCCCTGAGTCGGCAGGGGGTGAGACCCAGTACTTC.